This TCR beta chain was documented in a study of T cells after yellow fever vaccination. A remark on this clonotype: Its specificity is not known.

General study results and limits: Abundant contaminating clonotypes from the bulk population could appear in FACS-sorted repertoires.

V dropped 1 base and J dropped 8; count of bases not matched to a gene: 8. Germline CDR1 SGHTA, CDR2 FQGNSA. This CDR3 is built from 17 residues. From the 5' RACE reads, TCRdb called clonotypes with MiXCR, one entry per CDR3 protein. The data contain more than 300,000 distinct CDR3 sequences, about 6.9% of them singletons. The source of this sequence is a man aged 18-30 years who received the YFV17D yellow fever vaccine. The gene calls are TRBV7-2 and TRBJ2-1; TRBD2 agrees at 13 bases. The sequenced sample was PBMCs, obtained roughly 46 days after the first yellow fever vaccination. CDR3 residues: CASSLGILAGGLHEQFF. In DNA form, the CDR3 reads TGTGCCAGCAGCTTAGGGATACTAGCGGGGGGGCTCCATGAGCAGTTCTTC.